Below are 3 T cell receptor beta chains sequenced from a single sample in a study of early T cells in non-severe SARS-CoV-2 infection. MiXCR, run by TCRdb on the 5' RACE reads, gives a single entry per CDR3 protein. Among about 80,000 distinct CDR3 sequences listed, more than 10% were seen once. Sequences were obtained from whole blood. The source is an adult who was a healthcare worker with PCR-confirmed SARS-CoV-2 infection or an uninfected control (not recorded which).

V and J are TRBV5-5 and TRBJ2-1; D gene ambiguous. The germline V gene encodes CDR1 SGHKS and CDR2 YYEKEE (reference sequence). Trimming left V 1 base short and J 6 bases short, with 11 bases between. CDR3 size: 14 residues. CDR3 residues: CASSLRPSPNEQFF. CDR3 sequence (DNA): TGTGCCAGCAGCTTGAGGCCCAGTCCCAATGAGCAGTTCTTC.

The sample holds many counts of this clonotype. The chain combines TRBV7-9 with TRBJ2-1; a weak D match, TRBD2 (6 bases). Trimming left V 8 bases short and J 2 bases short, with 13 bases between. The length of the CDR3 is 14 residues. Germline values: CDR1 SEHNR, CDR2 FQNEAQ (reference sequence). The DNA of the CDR3 is TGTGCCAGCGCCTGGGGGGTCACCTACAATGAGCAGTTCTTC. Its translation is CASAWGVTYNEQFF.

The J gene is TRBJ1-5, the V gene TRBV20-1, with TRBD1 matching 8 bases. Germline CDR1 DFQATT, CDR2 SNEGSKA (reference sequence). Trimming took 6 bases from V and 2 from J; bases not matched to a gene: 6. This CDR3 comprises 14 residues. The CDR3: CSAETGVGNQPQHF. The DNA for the CDR3 is TGCAGTGCCGAGACAGGGGTGGGCAATCAGCCCCAGCATTTT.